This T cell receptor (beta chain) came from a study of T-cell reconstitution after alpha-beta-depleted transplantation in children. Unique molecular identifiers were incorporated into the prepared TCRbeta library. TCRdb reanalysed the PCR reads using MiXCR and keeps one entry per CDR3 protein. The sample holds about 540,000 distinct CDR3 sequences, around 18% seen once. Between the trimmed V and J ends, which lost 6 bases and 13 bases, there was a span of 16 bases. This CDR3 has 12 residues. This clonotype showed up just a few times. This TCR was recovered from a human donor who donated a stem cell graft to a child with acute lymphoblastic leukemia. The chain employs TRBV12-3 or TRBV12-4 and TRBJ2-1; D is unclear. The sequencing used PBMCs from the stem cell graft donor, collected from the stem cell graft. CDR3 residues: CASSLNRSPQFF. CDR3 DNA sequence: TGTGCCAGCAGCCTGAATCGCTCACCCCAGTTCTTC.